Listed below are T cell receptor beta chains from one sample, sequenced in a study of blood T cells in healthy people across ages. TCRdb re-called the 5' RACE reads through MiXCR, storing one row per CDR3 protein. Among roughly 800,000 distinct CDR3 sequences listed, around 25% were seen once. These same data were also listed under a study on T cells of mothers and their children.

Sequencing was performed on blood. These receptors all stem from a boy younger than 18 in good health. CDR3s include the opening cysteine and the closing phenylalanine or tryptophan. The D gene is left open where the match is weak. The listing skips clone size in some rows; elsewhere it reads once, few, many or a size class.

TRBJ2-7 TRBV28 - - 12 CASSSTPGKQYF TGTGCCAGCAGCTCAACTCCGGGGAAGCAGTACTTC
TRBJ2-6 TRBV29-1 - - 14 CSVPLGSGANVLTF TGCAGCGTCCCACTGGGTAGTGGGGCCAACGTCCTGACTTTC
TRBJ1-1 TRBV12-3/TRBV12-4 TRBD1 - 14 CASSPSDRGAEAFF TGTGCCAGCAGCCCATCCGACAGGGGCGCTGAAGCTTTCTTT
TRBJ2-7 TRBV9 - few 13 CASSADPSYEQYF TGTGCCAGCAGTGCAGACCCATCCTACGAGCAGTACTTC
TRBJ2-7 TRBV20-1 TRBD1 - 15 CSAPLRDSFTYEQYF TGCAGTGCCCCTCTCCGGGACAGTTTCACCTACGAGCAGTACTTC
TRBJ2-5 TRBV7-9 TRBD2 - 16 CASSPNRLAGDETQYF TGTGCCAGCAGCCCCAATAGACTAGCGGGGGACGAGACCCAGTACTTC
TRBJ2-3 TRBV7-2 - - 13 CASSSQPWDTQYF TGTGCCAGCAGCTCACAGCCCTGGGATACGCAGTATTTT
TRBJ1-1 TRBV28 - - 15 CASSPRWGYYTEAFF TGTGCCAGCAGCCCTAGGTGGGGGTATTACACTGAAGCTTTCTTT
TRBJ2-7 TRBV14 - - 14 CASSQEWLMGEQYF TGTGCCAGCAGCCAAGAGTGGCTCATGGGCGAGCAGTACTTC
TRBJ2-5 TRBV13 - few 15 CASSSRTYQVYAQYF TGTGCCAGCAGCAGCAGGACATATCAGGTGTATGCCCAGTACTTC
TRBJ2-7 TRBV9 TRBD1 - 15 CASSAGTGVSYEQYF TGTGCCAGCAGCGCCGGGACAGGGGTTTCCTACGAGCAGTACTTC
TRBJ2-2 TRBV6-5 TRBD2 few 15 CASSYNSGSPGELFF TGTGCCAGCAGTTACAACAGCGGGAGTCCCGGGGAGCTGTTTTTT
TRBJ2-6 TRBV2 - few 15 CASRVQSSGANVLTF TGTGCCAGCAGGGTCCAGAGCTCTGGGGCCAACGTCCTGACTTTC
TRBJ1-1 TRBV25-1 - - 14 CASSESQGGTEAFF TGTGCCAGCAGTGAATCACAGGGAGGGACTGAAGCTTTCTTT
TRBJ2-3 TRBV7-2 TRBD1 - 15 CASSSQTGVPDTQYF TGTGCCAGCAGCTCGCAAACAGGGGTCCCAGATACGCAGTATTTT
TRBJ2-1 TRBV11-1 - few 11 CASSAGYEQFF TGTGCCAGCAGCGCCGGATATGAGCAGTTCTTC
TRBJ2-1 TRBV28 TRBD1 few 15 CASSARQGARNEQFF TGTGCCAGCAGCGCAAGACAGGGGGCCAGGAATGAGCAGTTCTTC
TRBJ2-1 TRBV13 TRBD2 - 15 CASSFGGGTYNEQFF TGTGCCAGCAGCTTCGGCGGGGGGACCTACAATGAGCAGTTCTTC
TRBJ2-7 TRBV20-1 TRBD2 few 16 CSARFALAGGPYEQYF TGCAGTGCTAGATTCGCTCTAGCGGGGGGACCCTACGAGCAGTACTTC
TRBJ2-7 TRBV7-9 TRBD2 few 14 CASSWGLAVYEQYF TGTGCCAGCAGCTGGGGACTAGCGGTTTACGAGCAGTACTTC
TRBJ2-5 TRBV5-5 - - 16 CASSFGRGLGEETQYF TGTGCCAGCAGTTTCGGCCGGGGGCTTGGGGAAGAGACCCAGTACTTC
TRBJ2-7 TRBV20-1 - - 12 CSAVPQGYEQYF TGCAGTGCCGTACCTCAGGGCTACGAGCAGTACTTC
TRBJ1-4 TRBV20-1 - few 18 CSASFPGPPDSTNEKLFF TGCAGTGCTAGTTTCCCCGGACCGCCGGATTCAACTAATGAAAAACTGTTTTTT
TRBJ1-4 TRBV29-1 TRBD1 - 15 CSVAPTGTGAEKLFF TGCAGCGTTGCCCCGACGGGGACAGGGGCCGAAAAACTGTTTTTT
TRBJ2-2 TRBV6-2/TRBV6-3 - - 14 CASSGIRDTGELFF TGTGCCAGCAGTGGGATCAGGGATACCGGGGAGCTGTTTTTT
TRBJ1-1 TRBV29-1 - - 15 CSARPARGSGTEAFF TGCAGCGCGCGTCCAGCGAGGGGCTCGGGGACTGAAGCTTTCTTT
TRBJ2-5 TRBV9 TRBD1 - 15 CASSEGQGRSYKQYF TGTGCCAGCAGCGAGGGACAGGGTAGGTCCTACAAGCAGTACTTC
TRBJ2-3 TRBV4-3 - - 16 CASSQEPPPSTDTQYF TGCGCCAGCAGCCAAGAGCCGCCGCCGAGCACAGATACGCAGTATTTT
TRBJ2-7 TRBV20-1 TRBD1 few 14 CSAYGQDPSYEQYF TGCAGTGCTTACGGACAGGACCCATCCTACGAGCAGTACTTC
TRBJ2-7 TRBV6-5 - few 16 CASSTLDSVKPYEQYF TGTGCCAGCAGTACTTTGGACAGCGTCAAACCCTACGAGCAGTACTTC
TRBJ1-2 TRBV6-5 - many 12 CASSYPGLGYTF TGTGCCAGCAGTTACCCAGGGCTCGGCTACACCTTC
TRBJ2-5 TRBV25-1 TRBD2 - 14 CASNGLAVDETQYF TGTGCCAGCAACGGACTAGCGGTAGATGAGACCCAGTACTTC
TRBJ1-4 TRBV6-6 - few 14 CASSFHSRAEKLFF TGTGCCAGCAGTTTCCATTCCCGGGCTGAAAAACTGTTTTTT
TRBJ2-7 TRBV20-1 - few 13 CSARETVPYEQYF TGCAGTGCTAGAGAGACGGTTCCCTACGAGCAGTACTTC
TRBJ2-7 TRBV19 - few 13 CASSSQGLGEQYF TGTGCCAGTAGTAGCCAGGGGTTGGGCGAGCAGTACTTC
TRBJ2-5 TRBV6-1 - many 16 CASSEGPGGEGETQYF TGTGCCAGCAGTGAAGGCCCCGGGGGAGAGGGAGAGACCCAGTACTTC
TRBJ2-1 TRBV19 - few 16 CASKGFGTGNYNERFF -